This TCR beta chain was identified in a study of PD-L1 blockade in urothelial cancer. Whole-study context: Samples came from 3 weeks, at the second dose, and 6 weeks into treatment. The study, taken as a whole, reports: Patients with below-median pretreatment blood clonality survived longer.

V shed 4 bases and J shed 7 bases, with 17 bases lying between them. Germline assignment: CDR1 WNHNN and CDR2 SYGVQD (reference sequence). This CDR3 region has 15 residues. Note on this clone: Its antigen remains unknown.

Produced via immunoSEQ multiplex PCR; TCRdb's table is partial and in-frame only. Of about 87,000 clones in the sample, 84% were seen once. Time point here: pretreatment peripheral blood. The source of this sequence is a man aged 55 to 70 with urothelial cancer. The chain has TRBV10-1 and TRBJ2-1; TRBD2 might be the D (7 bases). Sequenced material: PBMCs, taken around atezolizumab (anti-PD-L1) treatment. For the CDR3, the DNA is TGCGCCAGCAGTGTGGGGGGGCCTTATCCAAATGAGCAGTTCTTC. The encoded protein is CASSVGGPYPNEQFF.